This TCR beta chain is drawn from a study of T cell responses to AZD1222 COVID-19 vaccine. About the research overall: Pooling was applied to second doses at about 4 or about 12 weeks.

TCRdb's copy holds only in-frame clones and misses some; the assay was immunoSEQ multiplex PCR. This sample has 150,000 to 200,000 clones, with 85% to 90% found just once. This CDR3 region has 18 residues. V dropped 0 bases and J dropped 4; count of bases not matched to a gene: 10. Per the germline V gene, CDR1 is LGHNA and CDR2 is YNFKEQ. Findings and caveats of the study: The breadth and depth of Spike-specific TCRs increased once two AZD1222 doses had been given.

Concerning this clone itself: Its specificity is unknown.

The clonotype was recovered from an adult in good health. Sequenced material: peripheral blood, taken on day 0 of AZD1222 vaccination. The chain carries TRBV4-2 and TRBJ1-4; TRBD1 aligns across 8 bases. The CDR3 DNA is TGTGCCAGCAGCCAAGAAGTTGGCAGGGGGCTAGGTAATGAAAAACTGTTTTTT. Protein sequence: CASSQEVGRGLGNEKLFF.